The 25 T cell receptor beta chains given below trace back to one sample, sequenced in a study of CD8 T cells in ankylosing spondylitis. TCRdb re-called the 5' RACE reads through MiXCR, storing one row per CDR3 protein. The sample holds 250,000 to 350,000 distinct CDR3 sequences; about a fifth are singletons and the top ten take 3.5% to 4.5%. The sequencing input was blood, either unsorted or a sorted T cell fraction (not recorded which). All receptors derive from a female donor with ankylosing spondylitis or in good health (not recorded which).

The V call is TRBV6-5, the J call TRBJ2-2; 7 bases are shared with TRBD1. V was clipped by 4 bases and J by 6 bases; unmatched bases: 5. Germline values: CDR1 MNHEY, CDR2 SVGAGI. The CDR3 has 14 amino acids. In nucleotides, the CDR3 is TGTGCCAGCAGTTCTCTTCAGGGGGCCGGGGAGCTGTTTTTT. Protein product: CASSSLQGAGELFF.

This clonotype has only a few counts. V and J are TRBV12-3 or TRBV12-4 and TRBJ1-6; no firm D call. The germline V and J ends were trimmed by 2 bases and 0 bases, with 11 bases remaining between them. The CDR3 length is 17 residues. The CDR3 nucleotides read TGTGCCAGCAGTTTATTGACATTGAGCTCCTATAATTCACCCCTCCACTTT. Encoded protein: CASSLLTLSSYNSPLHF.

The CDR3: CASRPTSAGGEQYF. The CDR3 bases are TGTGCCAGCAGGCCGACTAGCGCCGGAGGAGAGCAGTACTTC. This sequence joins TRBV12-3 or TRBV12-4 and TRBJ2-7, with 8 positions matching TRBD2. The CDR3 contains 14 residues. Trimming cost V 6 bases and J 7 bases; bases outside gene matches: 11.

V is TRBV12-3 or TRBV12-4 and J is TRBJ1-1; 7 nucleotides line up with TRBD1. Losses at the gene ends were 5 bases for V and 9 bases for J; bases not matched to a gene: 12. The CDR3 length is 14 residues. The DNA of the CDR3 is TGTGCCAGCAGTCCCGGGACAGACCATCCTAAAGCTTTCTTT. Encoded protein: CASSPGTDHPKAFF.

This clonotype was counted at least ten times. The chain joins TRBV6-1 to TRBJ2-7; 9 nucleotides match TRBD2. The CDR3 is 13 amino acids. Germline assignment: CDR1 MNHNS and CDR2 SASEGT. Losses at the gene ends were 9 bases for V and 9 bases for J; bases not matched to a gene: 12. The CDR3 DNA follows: TGTGCCAGGCTAGCGGGGATAAGTCGGGTGCAGTACTTC. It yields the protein CARLAGISRVQYF.

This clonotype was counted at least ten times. In DNA, the CDR3 is TGCGCCAGCAGCCGAGAGGTGGAGTCCGGGGAGCTGTTTTTT. Protein sequence: CASSREVESGELFF. V usage is TRBV4-3 and J usage is TRBJ2-2, with D unresolved. This CDR3 is 14 amino acids long. In germline, CDR1 is LGHNA, CDR2 YSLEER. The V end was cut by 4 bases, the J end by 6 bases, with 12 bases between.

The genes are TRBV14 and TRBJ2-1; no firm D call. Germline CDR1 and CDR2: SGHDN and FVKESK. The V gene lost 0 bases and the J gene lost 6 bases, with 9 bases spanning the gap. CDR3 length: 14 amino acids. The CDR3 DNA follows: TGTGCCAGCAGCCAAGATCCAGCGAGCAATGAGCAGTTCTTC. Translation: CASSQDPASNEQFF.

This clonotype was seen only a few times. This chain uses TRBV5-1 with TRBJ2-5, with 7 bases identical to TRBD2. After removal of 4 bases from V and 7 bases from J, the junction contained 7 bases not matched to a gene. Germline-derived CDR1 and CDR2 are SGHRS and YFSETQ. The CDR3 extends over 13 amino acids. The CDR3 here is CASSRSGEGTQYF. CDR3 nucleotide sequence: TGCGCCAGCAGCCGGAGCGGGGAGGGGACCCAGTACTTC.

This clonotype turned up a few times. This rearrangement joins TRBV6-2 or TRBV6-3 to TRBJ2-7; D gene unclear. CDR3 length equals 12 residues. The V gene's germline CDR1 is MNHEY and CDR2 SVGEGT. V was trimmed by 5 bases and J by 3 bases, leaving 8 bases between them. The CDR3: CASSPWDYEQYF. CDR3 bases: TGTGCCAGCAGTCCCTGGGACTACGAGCAGTACTTC.

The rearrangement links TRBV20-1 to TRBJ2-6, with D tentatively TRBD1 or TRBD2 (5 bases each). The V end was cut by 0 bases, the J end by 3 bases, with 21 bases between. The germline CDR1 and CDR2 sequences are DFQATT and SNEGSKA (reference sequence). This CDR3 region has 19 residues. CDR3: CSARDRFSPGQGGANVLTF. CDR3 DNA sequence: TGCAGTGCTAGAGATCGCTTTTCACCGGGGCAAGGTGGGGCCAACGTCCTGACTTTC.

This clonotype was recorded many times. CDR3 residues: CASSYHPTEQFF. The CDR3 DNA reads as TGTGCCAGCAGTTACCATCCCACTGAGCAGTTCTTC. The chain recombines TRBV12-3 or TRBV12-4 with TRBJ2-1; D ambiguous. This CDR3 spans 12 amino acids. Deletions cut 4 bases from V and 9 bases from J, with 10 bases between.

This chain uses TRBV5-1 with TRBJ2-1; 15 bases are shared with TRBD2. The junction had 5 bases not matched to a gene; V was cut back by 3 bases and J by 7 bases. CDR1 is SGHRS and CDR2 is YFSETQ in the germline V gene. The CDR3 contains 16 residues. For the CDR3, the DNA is TGCGCCAGCAGCTCCGGGACTAGCGGGAGGATAAATGAGCAGTTCTTC. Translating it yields CASSSGTSGRINEQFF.

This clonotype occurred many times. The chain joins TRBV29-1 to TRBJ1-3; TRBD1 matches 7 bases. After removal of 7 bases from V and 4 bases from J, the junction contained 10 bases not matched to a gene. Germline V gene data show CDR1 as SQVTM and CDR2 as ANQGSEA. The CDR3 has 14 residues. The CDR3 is CSALGQAAGNTIYF. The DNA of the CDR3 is TGCAGCGCATTAGGACAGGCCGCAGGAAACACCATATATTTT.

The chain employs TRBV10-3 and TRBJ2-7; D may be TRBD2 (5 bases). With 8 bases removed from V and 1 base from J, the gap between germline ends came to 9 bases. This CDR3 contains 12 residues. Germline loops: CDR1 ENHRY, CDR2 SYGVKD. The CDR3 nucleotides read TGTGCCATCGGTCTAGCTTCCTACGAGCAGTACTTC. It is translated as CAIGLASYEQYF.

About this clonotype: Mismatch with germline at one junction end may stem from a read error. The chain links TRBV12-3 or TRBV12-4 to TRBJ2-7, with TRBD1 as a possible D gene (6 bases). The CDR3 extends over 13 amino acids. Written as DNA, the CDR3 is TGTGCCGGCAGTTTAGGGGGTTTGAACGAGCAGTACTTC. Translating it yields CAGSLGGLNEQYF.

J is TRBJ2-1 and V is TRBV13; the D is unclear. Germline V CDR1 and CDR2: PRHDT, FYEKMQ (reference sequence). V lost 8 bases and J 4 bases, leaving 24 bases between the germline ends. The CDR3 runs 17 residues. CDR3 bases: TGTGCCAGCGGAGTCGGTAGGCGACTTATTATATACAATGAGCAGTTCTTC. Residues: CASGVGRRLIIYNEQFF.

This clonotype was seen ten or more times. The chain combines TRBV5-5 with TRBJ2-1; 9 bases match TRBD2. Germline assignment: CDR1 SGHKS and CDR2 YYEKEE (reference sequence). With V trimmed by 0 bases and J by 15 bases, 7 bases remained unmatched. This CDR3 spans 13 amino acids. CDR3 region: CASSLGGGRARFF. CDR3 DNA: TGTGCCAGCAGCTTGGGAGGCGGGAGGGCCAGGTTCTTC.

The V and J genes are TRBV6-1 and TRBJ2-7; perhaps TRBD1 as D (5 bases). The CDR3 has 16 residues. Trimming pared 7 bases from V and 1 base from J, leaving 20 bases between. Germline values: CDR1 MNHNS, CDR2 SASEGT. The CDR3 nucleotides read TGTGCCAGCAAAACTCAGGGCCAGGGTAGGTCCTACGAGCAGTACTTC. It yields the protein CASKTQGQGRSYEQYF.

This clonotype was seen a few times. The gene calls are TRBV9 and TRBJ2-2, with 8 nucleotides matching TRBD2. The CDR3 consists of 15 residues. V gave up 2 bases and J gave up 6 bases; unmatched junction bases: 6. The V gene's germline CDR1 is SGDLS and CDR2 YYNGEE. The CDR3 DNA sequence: TGTGCCAGCAGCGTCTCGACTAGCGTTTCCGGGGAGCTGTTTTTT. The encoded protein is CASSVSTSVSGELFF.

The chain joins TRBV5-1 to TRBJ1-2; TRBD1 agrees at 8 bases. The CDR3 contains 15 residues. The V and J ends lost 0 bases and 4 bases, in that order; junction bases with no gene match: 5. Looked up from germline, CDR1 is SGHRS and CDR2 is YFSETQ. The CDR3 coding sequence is TGCGCCAGCAGCTTGGCCGGGACAGGAACCTATGGCTACACCTTC. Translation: CASSLAGTGTYGYTF.

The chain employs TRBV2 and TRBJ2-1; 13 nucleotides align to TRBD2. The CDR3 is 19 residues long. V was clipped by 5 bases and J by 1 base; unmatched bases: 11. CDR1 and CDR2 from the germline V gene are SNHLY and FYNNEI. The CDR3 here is CASSTDGTSGIFSYNEQFF. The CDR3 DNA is TGTGCCAGCAGTACCGACGGGACTAGCGGGATCTTTTCCTACAATGAGCAGTTCTTC.

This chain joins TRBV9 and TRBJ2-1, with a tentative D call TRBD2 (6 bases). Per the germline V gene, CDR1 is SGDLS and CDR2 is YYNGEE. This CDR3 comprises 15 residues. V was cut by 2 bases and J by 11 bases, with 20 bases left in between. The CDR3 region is CASSVEGTRTMKQFF. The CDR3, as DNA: TGTGCCAGCAGCGTGGAGGGAACCCGAACAATGAAGCAGTTCTTC. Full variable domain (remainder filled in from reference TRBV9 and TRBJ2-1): DSGVTQTPKHLITATGQRVTLRCSPRSGDLSVYWYQQSLDQGLQFLIQYYNGEERAKGNILERFSAQQFPDLHSELNLSSLELGDSALYFCASSVEGTRTMKQFFGPGTRLTVL.

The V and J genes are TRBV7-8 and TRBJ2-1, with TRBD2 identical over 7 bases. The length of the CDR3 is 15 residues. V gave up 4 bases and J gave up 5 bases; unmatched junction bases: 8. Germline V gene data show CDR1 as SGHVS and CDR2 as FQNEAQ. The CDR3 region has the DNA TGTGCCAGCAGCTCAGCGGGGAGGAGTAACAATGAGCAGTTCTTC. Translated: CASSSAGRSNNEQFF. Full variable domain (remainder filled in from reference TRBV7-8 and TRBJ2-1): GAGVSQSPRYKVAKRGQDVALRCDPISGHVSLFWYQQALGQGPEFLTYFQNEAQLDKSGLPSDRFFAERPEGSVSTLKIQRTQQEDSAVYLCASSSAGRSNNEQFFGPGTRLTVL.

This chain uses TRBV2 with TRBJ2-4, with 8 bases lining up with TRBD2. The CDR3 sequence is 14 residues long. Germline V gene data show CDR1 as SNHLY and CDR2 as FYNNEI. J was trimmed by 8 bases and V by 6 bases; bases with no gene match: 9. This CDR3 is CASSLPGGGDIQYF. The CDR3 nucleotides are TGTGCCAGCAGCCTTCCGGGAGGGGGGGACATTCAGTACTTC.

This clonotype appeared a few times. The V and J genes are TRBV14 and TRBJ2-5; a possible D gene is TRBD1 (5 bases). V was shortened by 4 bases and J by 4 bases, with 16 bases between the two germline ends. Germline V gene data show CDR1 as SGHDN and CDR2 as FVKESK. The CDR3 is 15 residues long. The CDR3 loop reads CASSPDLGGAETQYF. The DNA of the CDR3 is TGTGCCAGCAGCCCAGACTTAGGTGGGGCAGAGACCCAGTACTTC.